A single sample gave rise to the 21 T cell receptor beta chains below, sequenced in a study of cytomegalovirus exposure and HLA in healthy donors. The PCR made use of 60 Vbeta and 13 Jbeta primers. Repertoires were generated with immunoSEQ multiplex PCR, while TCRdb's copy carries only in-frame clones and drops some. Of approximately 210,000 clones listed, around 82% were seen once; the top ten hold 1.5% to 2%. The material sequenced was PBMCs. The receptors here all came from a man in his late teens or twenties in good health and CMV-seronegative.

The J gene is TRBJ2-2, the V gene TRBV4-3, with 7 bases fitting TRBD1. The CDR3 runs to 15 residues. Germline loops: CDR1 LGHNA, CDR2 YSLEER. Germline trimming cut 7 bases from V and 6 bases from J; bases unmatched to any gene: 11. CDR3 loop: CASKGNRGGAGELFF. In DNA, the CDR3 is TGCGCCAGCAAGGGGAACAGGGGTGGGGCCGGGGAGCTGTTTTTT.

As DNA, the CDR3 is TGTGCCAGCAGAGGACTCCTTGGGAATCAGCCCCAGCATTTT. It is translated as CASRGLLGNQPQHF. The gene calls are TRBV6-1 and TRBJ1-5, with unresolved D. Germline V lookup: CDR1 MNHNS, CDR2 SASEGT. V lost 6 bases and J 4 bases, leaving 13 bases between the germline ends. This CDR3 spans 14 amino acids.

The table lists this clone with a count of one. The gene calls are TRBV11-3 and TRBJ2-7, with D possibly matching TRBD1 (6 bases). The CDR3 spans 16 residues. Germline V gene sequence: CDR1 SGHNT, CDR2 YENEEA. Trimming left V 0 bases short and J 2 bases short, with 14 bases between. The CDR3 bases are TGTGCCAGCAGCTTAGATCTAGGGACATCCCCCTACGAGCAGTACTTC. The encoded protein is CASSLDLGTSPYEQYF.

As for this clone: The junction departs from the called germline gene at one end, perhaps through a read error. Other DNA sequences in the same sample also yield this CDR3. This rearrangement joins TRBV4-1 to TRBJ2-7; 8 bases line up with TRBD1. The CDR3 has 14 amino acids. Germline V gene data show CDR1 as MGHRA and CDR2 as YSYEKL. Here the CDR3 reads CASSQGQGAVEQYF. The CDR3 bases are TGCGCCAGCAGTCAAGGGCAGGGGGCCGTCGAGCAGTACTTC.

V gene TRBV7-9 combines with J gene TRBJ2-5; TRBD1 is a possible D gene (5 bases). CDR3 length: 14 amino acids. V dropped 3 bases and J dropped 5 bases, with 13 bases sitting between them. From germline, CDR1 is SEHNR and CDR2 FQNEAQ (reference sequence). The CDR3 DNA reads as TGTGCCAGCAGCTTTGGTCAGGGCTGGGAGACCCAGTACTTC. This codes for CASSFGQGWETQYF.

CDR3 region: CASSQGSSGAGKEKLFF. The CDR3 DNA follows: TGTGCCAGCAGCCAAGGTTCGTCGGGTGCAGGGAAGGAAAAACTGTTTTTT. The chain has TRBV4-2 and TRBJ1-4; D perhaps matches TRBD1 (5 bases). V was cut by 1 base and J by 8 bases, with 20 bases left in between. Germline assignment: CDR1 LGHNA and CDR2 YNFKEQ. The CDR3 has 17 residues.

This chain links TRBV7-2 with TRBJ1-2; TRBD1 matches at 8 bases. Germline-derived CDR1 and CDR2 are SGHTA and FQGNSA. The junction had 10 bases not matched to a gene; V was cut back by 2 bases and J by 8 bases. The CDR3 has 15 amino acids. The CDR3 sequence: CASSLTGQGALGYTF. CDR3 nucleotide sequence: TGTGCCAGCAGCTTAACCGGACAGGGCGCGCTGGGCTACACCTTC.

This clone was seen a handful of times. The rearrangement joins TRBV7-2 to TRBJ2-7, with 7 bases matching TRBD2. Germline CDR1 is SGHTA and CDR2 is FQGNSA. The J segment lost 6 bases and the V segment lost 1 base, leaving 6 bases of the junction unmatched. This CDR3 region has 14 residues. CDR3 loop: CASSLGAGSVEQYF. CDR3 sequence (DNA): TGTGCCAGCAGCTTAGGAGCGGGGTCCGTCGAGCAGTACTTC.

This clone was recorded a few times. Written as DNA, the CDR3 is TGTGCCAGCAGCAGTTGGGGGCTCACTGAAGCTTTCTTT. It yields the protein CASSSWGLTEAFF. The V and J genes are TRBV5-4 and TRBJ1-1, with a tentative D call TRBD1 (6 bases). The V gene's germline CDR1 is SGHNT and CDR2 YYREEE (reference sequence). This CDR3 is 13 amino acids long. Trimming took 4 bases from V and 4 from J, leaving 11 bases between them.

The rearrangement uses TRBV10-3 and TRBJ2-2; 12 bases line up with TRBD2. The CDR3 loop spans 18 amino acids. The V and J ends lost 4 bases and 3 bases, in that order; junction bases with no gene match: 9. Per the germline V gene, CDR1 is ENHRY and CDR2 is SYGVKD. The DNA for the CDR3 is TGTGCCATCAGTGGGACCCGACTAGCGGGGGACTACACCGGGGAGCTGTTTTTT. The encoded protein is CAISGTRLAGDYTGELFF.

A few counts support this clone. The V and J genes are TRBV19 and TRBJ2-1; 9 bases align to TRBD2. CDR1 LNHDA and CDR2 SQIVND come from the germline V gene (reference sequence). This CDR3 is 17 amino acids long. J gave up 2 bases and V 4 bases, and 9 bases lay outside the gene matches. Here the CDR3 reads CASSRRREGGTYNEQFF. CDR3 DNA sequence: TGTGCCAGTAGTAGGAGGCGGGAGGGTGGGACCTACAATGAGCAGTTCTTC.

This chain joins TRBV28 and TRBJ1-1; a possible D gene is TRBD1 (5 bases). The germline V gene encodes CDR1 MDHEN and CDR2 SYDVKM. Trimming cost V 1 base and J 0 bases, with 21 bases left between them. The CDR3 contains 19 residues. The CDR3 DNA reads as TGTGCCAGCAGTTTATTTATCTCCCCGCAGGGCGGTATGAACACTGAAGCTTTCTTT. Encoded protein: CASSLFISPQGGMNTEAFF.

V is TRBV2 and J is TRBJ1-4; 8 bases agree with TRBD1. The CDR3 length is 15 residues. The V and J ends lost 4 bases and 5 bases, in that order; junction bases with no gene match: 6. Germline V gene lookup returns CDR1 SNHLY and CDR2 FYNNEI. CDR3 in DNA: TGTGCCAGCAGTGTAGATCGACAGGGGAATGAAAAACTGTTTTTT. Encoded protein: CASSVDRQGNEKLFF.

In its sample, this clone was seen a few times. The V call is TRBV7-2, the J call TRBJ2-7; 10 nucleotides line up with TRBD2. CDR1 and CDR2 from the germline V gene are SGHTA and FQGNSA. The V segment lost 6 bases and the J segment 0 bases; nucleotides outside the gene matches: 2. This CDR3 spans 14 amino acids. CDR3 sequence (DNA): TGTGCCAGCAGTACTAGCGGGGACTCCTACGAGCAGTACTTC. This gives the protein CASSTSGDSYEQYF.

This sequence joins TRBV2 and TRBJ1-1; D not certain. The CDR3 extends over 13 amino acids. V lost 6 bases and J 1 base, leaving 9 bases between the germline ends. Germline CDR1 reads SNHLY; CDR2 reads FYNNEI. The CDR3 spells CASRKAQNTEAFF. CDR3 nucleotides: TGTGCCAGCAGAAAAGCCCAGAACACTGAAGCTTTCTTT.

The chain is built from TRBV4-2 and TRBJ2-3, with D perhaps TRBD2 (5 bases). Looked up from germline, CDR1 is LGHNA and CDR2 is YNFKEQ. The CDR3 totals 13 residues. V was cut by 5 bases and J by 5 bases, with 11 bases left in between. The CDR3 region has the DNA TGTGCCAGCAGCACAAAACTAGGAGATACGCAGTATTTT. Translating gives CASSTKLGDTQYF.

The chain links TRBV6-1 to TRBJ1-5; D remains unclear. V lost 6 bases to trimming and J lost 7 bases, with 13 bases between them. This CDR3 spans 13 amino acids. Germline V gene data show CDR1 as MNHNS and CDR2 as SASEGT. CDR3 in amino acids: CASSPGERQPQHF. CDR3 nucleotide sequence: TGTGCCAGCAGCCCCGGTGAGAGACAGCCCCAGCATTTT.

J is TRBJ1-6 and V is TRBV6-4; the D is unclear. Trimming pared 2 bases from V and 8 bases from J, leaving 25 bases between. Germline assignment: CDR1 MRHNA and CDR2 SNTAGT. This CDR3 has 19 residues. The CDR3 nucleotides read TGTGCCAGCAGTGACACCGGACCGCTACTTCACGGGGATCATTCACCCCTCCACTTT. Translating gives CASSDTGPLLHGDHSPLHF.

V usage is TRBV7-8 and J usage is TRBJ2-7; D remains ambiguous. Germline V gene data show CDR1 as SGHVS and CDR2 as FQNEAQ. The CDR3 has 12 amino acids. The ends were cut back, 5 bases at V and 6 bases at J, with 11 bases in the middle. The CDR3 protein is CASSPVAGEQYF. CDR3 bases: TGTGCCAGCAGCCCGGTCGCTGGCGAGCAGTACTTC. The variable domain in full, with the rest retrieved from reference TRBV7-8 and TRBJ2-7, is GAGVSQSPRYKVAKRGQDVALRCDPISGHVSLFWYQQALGQGPEFLTYFQNEAQLDKSGLPSDRFFAERPEGSVSTLKIQRTQQEDSAVYLCASSPVAGEQYFGPGTRLTVT.

V usage is TRBV25-1 and J usage is TRBJ2-5; the match to TRBD1 covers 8 bases. J gave up 11 bases and V 5 bases, and 7 bases lay outside the gene matches. The CDR3 spans 12 residues. Germline CDR1 MGHDK, CDR2 SYGVNS. The DNA for the CDR3 is TGTGCCAGCAGTCAGGGGGCGAGGGAGCAGTACTTC. This encodes CASSQGAREQYF.

The J gene is TRBJ2-1, the V gene TRBV5-4; no definite D call. The CDR3 totals 15 residues. Trimming shortened V by 2 bases and J by 0 bases, and 9 bases separated the two germline ends. Per germline, CDR1 SGHNT and CDR2 YYREEE (reference sequence). The CDR3 region has the DNA TGTGCCAGCAGCTTTCCCCTGAGCTCCTACAATGAGCAGTTCTTC. The encoded protein is CASSFPLSSYNEQFF.